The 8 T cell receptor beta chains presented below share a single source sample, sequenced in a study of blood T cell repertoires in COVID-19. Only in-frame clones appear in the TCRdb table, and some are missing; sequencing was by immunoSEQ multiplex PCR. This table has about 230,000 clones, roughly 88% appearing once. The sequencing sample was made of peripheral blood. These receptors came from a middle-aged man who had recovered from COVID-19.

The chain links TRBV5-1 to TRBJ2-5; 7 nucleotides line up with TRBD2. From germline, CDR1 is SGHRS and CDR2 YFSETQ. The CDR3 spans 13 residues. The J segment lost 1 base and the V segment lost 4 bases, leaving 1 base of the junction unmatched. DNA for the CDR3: TGCGCCAGCAGCCGGACTAGCCAAGAGACCCAGTACTTC. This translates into CASSRTSQETQYF. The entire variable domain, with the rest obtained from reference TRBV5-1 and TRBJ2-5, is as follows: KAGVTQTPRYLIKTRGQQVTLSCSPISGHRSVSWYQQTPGQGLQFLFEYFSETQRNKGNFPGRFSGRQFSNSRSEMNVSTLELGDSALYLCASSRTSQETQYFGPGTRLLVL.

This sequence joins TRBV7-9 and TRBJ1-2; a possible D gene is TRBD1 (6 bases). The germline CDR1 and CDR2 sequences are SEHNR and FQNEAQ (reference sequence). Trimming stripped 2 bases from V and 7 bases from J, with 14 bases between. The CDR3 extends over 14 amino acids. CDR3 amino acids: CASSLRDRTGGYTF. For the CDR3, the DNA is TGTGCCAGCAGCTTACGAGACAGGACTGGTGGCTACACCTTC.

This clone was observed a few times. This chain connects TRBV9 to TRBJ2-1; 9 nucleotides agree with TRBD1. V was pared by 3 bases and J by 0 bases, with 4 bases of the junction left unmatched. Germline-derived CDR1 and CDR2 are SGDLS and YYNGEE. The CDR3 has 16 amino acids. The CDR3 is CASSAKTGGSYNEQFF. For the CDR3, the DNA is TGTGCCAGCAGCGCGAAGACAGGGGGCTCCTACAATGAGCAGTTCTTC.

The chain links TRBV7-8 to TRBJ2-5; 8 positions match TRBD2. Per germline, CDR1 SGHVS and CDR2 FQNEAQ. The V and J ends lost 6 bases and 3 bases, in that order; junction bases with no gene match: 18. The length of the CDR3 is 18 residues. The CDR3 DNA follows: TGTGCCAGCAGAAGACTTCGGGCGGGAGGCCCCAGAGAAGAGACCCAGTACTTC. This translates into CASRRLRAGGPREETQYF.

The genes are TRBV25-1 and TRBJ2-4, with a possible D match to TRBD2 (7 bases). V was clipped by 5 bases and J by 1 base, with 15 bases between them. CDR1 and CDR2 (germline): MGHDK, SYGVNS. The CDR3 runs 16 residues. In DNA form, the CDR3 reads TGTGCCAGCAGTAGGGGGGGTCCCCTGGCCAAAAACATTCAGTACTTC. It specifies CASSRGGPLAKNIQYF.

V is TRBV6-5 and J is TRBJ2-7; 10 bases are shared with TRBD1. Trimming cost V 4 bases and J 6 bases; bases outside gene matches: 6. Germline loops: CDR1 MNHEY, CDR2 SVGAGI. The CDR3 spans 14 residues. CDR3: CASSWDRGGREQYF. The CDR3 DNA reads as TGTGCCAGCAGTTGGGACAGGGGCGGGCGCGAGCAGTACTTC.

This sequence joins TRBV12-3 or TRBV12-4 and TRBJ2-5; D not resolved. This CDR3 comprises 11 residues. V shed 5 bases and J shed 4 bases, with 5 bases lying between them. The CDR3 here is CASSRRETQYF. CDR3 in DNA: TGTGCCAGCAGTCGGAGAGAGACCCAGTACTTC.

The CDR3, as DNA: TGTGCCAGCAGCTCGACTAGCGGGAGGGACAATGAGCAGTTCTTC. This translates into CASSSTSGRDNEQFF. The V gene is TRBV7-2, the J gene TRBJ2-1, with 14 bases aligning to TRBD2. The trim removed 4 bases at V and 5 bases at J, leaving 1 base unmatched. The CDR3 covers 15 residues. Germline CDR1 reads SGHTA; CDR2 reads FQGNSA.